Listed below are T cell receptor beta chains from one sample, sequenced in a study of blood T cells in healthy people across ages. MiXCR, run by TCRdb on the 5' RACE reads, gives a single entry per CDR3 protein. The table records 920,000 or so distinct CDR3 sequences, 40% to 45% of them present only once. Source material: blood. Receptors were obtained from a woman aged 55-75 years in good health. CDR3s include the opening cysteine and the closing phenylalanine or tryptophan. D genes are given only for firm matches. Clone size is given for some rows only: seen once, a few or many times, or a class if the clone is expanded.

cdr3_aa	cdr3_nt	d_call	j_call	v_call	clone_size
CASSVGTSYHEQYF	TGTGCCAGCAGCGTAGGGACTAGTTACCACGAGCAGTACTTC	TRBD2	TRBJ2-7	TRBV9	few
CASSTNGPGRNQPQHF	TGTGCCAGCAGTACTAACGGACCGGGTAGGAATCAGCCCCAGCATTTT	-	TRBJ1-5	TRBV28	-
CASSLRDYNSPLHF	TGTGCCAGCAGCTTAAGGGATTATAATTCACCCCTCCACTTT	-	TRBJ1-6	TRBV11-2	-
CSAKTSGGYNEQFF	TGCAGTGCTAAGACTAGCGGGGGTTACAATGAGCAGTTCTTC	TRBD2	TRBJ2-1	TRBV20-1	-
CASSQAPRADRDTQYF	TGTGCCAGCAGCCAAGCCCCAAGGGCGGACCGGGATACGCAGTATTTT	-	TRBJ2-3	TRBV3-1	-
CASSTSQETQYF	TGTGCCAGCAGCACGAGCCAAGAGACCCAGTACTTC	-	TRBJ2-5	TRBV9	many
CASSYAENQETQYF	TGTGCCAGCAGTTACGCGGAAAACCAAGAGACCCAGTACTTC	-	TRBJ2-5	TRBV6-5	many
CASSRRVGRARDYNEQFF	TGTGCCAGCAGTAGAAGGGTGGGTCGTGCCCGCGACTACAATGAGCAGTTCTTC	-	TRBJ2-1	TRBV27	-
CSARDRGQYNEQFF	TGCAGTGCTAGAGATCGGGGGCAATACAATGAGCAGTTCTTC	-	TRBJ2-1	TRBV20-1	-
CASSSGQGDNQPQHF	TGTGCCAGCAGCTCGGGACAGGGGGACAATCAGCCCCAGCATTTT	TRBD1	TRBJ1-5	TRBV7-6	-
CASSPTLTGGAFF	TGTGCCAGCAGCCCTACGTTAACCGGGGGAGCTTTCTTT	-	TRBJ1-1	TRBV7-9	-
CSASERVGRTQYF	TGCAGTGCTAGCGAGCGGGTGGGACGGACCCAGTACTTC	-	TRBJ2-5	TRBV20-1	few
CSVDLAGGLPDTQYF	TGCAGCGTTGACTTAGCGGGAGGTCTTCCAGATACGCAGTATTTT	TRBD2	TRBJ2-3	TRBV29-1	-
CASSQYGTTTYEQYF	TGCGCCAGCAGCCAATATGGGACAACTACCTACGAGCAGTACTTC	-	TRBJ2-7	TRBV4-1	many
CSVGARVPYNEQFF	TGCAGCGTTGGAGCGAGGGTCCCCTACAATGAGCAGTTCTTC	-	TRBJ2-1	TRBV29-1	-
CSVGTGNYEQYF	TGCAGCGTTGGTACAGGGAACTACGAGCAGTACTTC	-	TRBJ2-7	TRBV29-1	many
CASSPRTPTDTQYF	TGTGCCAGCAGCCCTAGGACCCCCACAGATACGCAGTATTTT	-	TRBJ2-3	TRBV7-2	-
CASSGTKGEQYF	TGTGCCAGCAGCGGGACTAAGGGAGAGCAGTACTTC	TRBD2	TRBJ2-4	TRBV7-9	many
CASSLEGALQETQYF	TGCGCCAGCAGCTTGGAGGGGGCTCTCCAAGAGACCCAGTACTTC	TRBD1	TRBJ2-5	TRBV5-1	-
CSPPGQGVVYGYTF	TGCAGTCCTCCCGGACAGGGAGTAGTTTATGGCTACACCTTC	TRBD1	TRBJ1-2	TRBV20-1	few
CASSLAGPDNQPQHF	TGTGCCAGCAGCTTGGCAGGGCCCGACAATCAGCCCCAGCATTTT	-	TRBJ1-5	TRBV5-5	few
CASSPRPRLIEAFF	TGTGCCAGCAGTCCCCGGCCCCGTCTAATTGAAGCTTTCTTT	-	TRBJ1-1	TRBV27	-
CASRDTPTDTQYF	TGTGCCAGCCGGGACACCCCCACAGATACGCAGTATTTT	-	TRBJ2-3	TRBV6-5	-
CASRGLAGAGDTQYF	TGTGCCAGCAGGGGTCTAGCGGGAGCCGGTGATACGCAGTATTTT	TRBD2	TRBJ2-3	TRBV2	few